The clone carrying this TCR beta chain was observed a few times. Its antigen is unknown. The source of the sample is a study of T-cell memory formation after mild COVID-19. About the research overall: For the most part, TCR clusters were specific to one donor.

TCRdb passed the 5' RACE reads through MiXCR, listing each CDR3 protein once. The sample contains roughly 150,000 distinct CDR3 sequences, 13% of which appear only once. Germline V gives CDR1 DFQATT, CDR2 SNEGSKA (reference sequence). The CDR3 is made up of 13 amino acids. V lost 3 bases to trimming and J lost 8 bases, with 14 bases between them. Points from the study as a whole: CD4+ contracting clones were found mainly in CM and EM, and CD8+ ones in EMRA. Clones shrinking from day 15 to 85 showed even CD4/CD8 mixes; later expanders tilted CD4+. Cross-reactive memory apparently joined, as some responding clones appeared in pre-infection memory.

The receptor's source is a man between 18 and 35 years old who had mild COVID-19 (a few samples of this study predate the infection). Cell type and time point are not known. V usage is TRBV20-1 and J usage is TRBJ2-1; D may be TRBD2 (5 bases). Sequencing used PBMCs or a T cell subset sorted from them (not recorded which). CDR3 sequence (DNA): TGCAGTGCTAGTCGGGGAAAGTATGATGAGCAGTTCTTC. Amino acids: CSASRGKYDEQFF.